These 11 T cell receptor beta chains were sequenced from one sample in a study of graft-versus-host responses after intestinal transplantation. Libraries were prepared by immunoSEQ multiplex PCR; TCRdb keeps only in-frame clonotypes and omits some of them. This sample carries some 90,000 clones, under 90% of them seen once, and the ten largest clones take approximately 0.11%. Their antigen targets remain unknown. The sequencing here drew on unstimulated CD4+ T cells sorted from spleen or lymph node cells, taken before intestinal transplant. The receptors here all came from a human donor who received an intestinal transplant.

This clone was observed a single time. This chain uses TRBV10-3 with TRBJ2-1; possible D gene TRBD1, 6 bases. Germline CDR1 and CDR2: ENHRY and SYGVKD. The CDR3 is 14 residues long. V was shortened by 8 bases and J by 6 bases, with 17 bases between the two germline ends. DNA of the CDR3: TGTGCCATCGAGGCAGGGGCCCCTTTCAATGAGCAGTTCTTC. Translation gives CAIEAGAPFNEQFF.

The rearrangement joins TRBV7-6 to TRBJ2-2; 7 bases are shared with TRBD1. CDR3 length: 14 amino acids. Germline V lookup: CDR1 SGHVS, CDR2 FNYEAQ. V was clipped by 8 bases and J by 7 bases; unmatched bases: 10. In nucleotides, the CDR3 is TGTGCCAGCTTCAGAGGGGGCGGTGGCGGGGAGCTGTTTTTT. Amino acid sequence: CASFRGGGGGELFF.

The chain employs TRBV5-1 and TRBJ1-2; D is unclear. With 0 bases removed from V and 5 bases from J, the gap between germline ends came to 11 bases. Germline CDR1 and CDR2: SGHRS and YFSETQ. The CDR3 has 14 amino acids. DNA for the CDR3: TGCGCCAGCAGCTTGGACGCAAACGGGTATGGCTACACCTTC. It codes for CASSLDANGYGYTF.

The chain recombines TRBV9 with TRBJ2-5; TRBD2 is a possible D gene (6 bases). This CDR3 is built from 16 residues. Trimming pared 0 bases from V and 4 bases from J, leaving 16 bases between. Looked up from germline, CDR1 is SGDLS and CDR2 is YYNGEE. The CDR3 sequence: CASSVAVSGVVETQYF. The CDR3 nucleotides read TGTGCCAGCAGCGTAGCGGTTAGCGGTGTGGTAGAGACCCAGTACTTC.

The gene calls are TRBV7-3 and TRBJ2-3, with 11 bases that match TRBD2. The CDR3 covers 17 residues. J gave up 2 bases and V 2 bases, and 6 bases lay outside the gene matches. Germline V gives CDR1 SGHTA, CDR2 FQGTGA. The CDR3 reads CASSLLGLAGLTDTQYF. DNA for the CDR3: TGTGCCAGCAGCTTACTCGGACTAGCGGGCCTCACAGATACGCAGTATTTT.

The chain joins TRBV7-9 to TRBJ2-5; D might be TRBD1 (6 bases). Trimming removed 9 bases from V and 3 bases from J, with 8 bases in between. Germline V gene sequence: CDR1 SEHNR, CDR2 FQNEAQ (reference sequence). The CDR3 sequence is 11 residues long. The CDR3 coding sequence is TGTGCCAGTGGACAGAAAGAGACCCAGTACTTC. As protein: CASGQKETQYF.

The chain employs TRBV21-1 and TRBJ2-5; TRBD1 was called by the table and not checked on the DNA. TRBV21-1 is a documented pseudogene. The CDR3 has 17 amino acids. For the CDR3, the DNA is TGTGCCAGCAGCAACCGGGACAGGCAAAGTGGGGGGGGGACCCAGTACTTC. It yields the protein CASSNRDRQSGGGTQYF.

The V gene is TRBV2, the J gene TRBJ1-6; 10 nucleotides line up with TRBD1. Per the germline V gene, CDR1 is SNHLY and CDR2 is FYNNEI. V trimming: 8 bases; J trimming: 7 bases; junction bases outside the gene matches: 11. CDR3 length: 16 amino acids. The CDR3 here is CASRGQGVFGNSPLHF. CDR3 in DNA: TGTGCCAGCCGCGGACAGGGGGTATTTGGGAATTCACCCCTCCACTTT.

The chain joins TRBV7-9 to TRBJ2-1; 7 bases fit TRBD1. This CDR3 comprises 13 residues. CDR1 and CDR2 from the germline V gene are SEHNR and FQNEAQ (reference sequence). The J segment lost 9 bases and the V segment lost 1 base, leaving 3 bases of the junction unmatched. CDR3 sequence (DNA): TGTGCCAGCAGCTTAGTCGAGGGGGCTGAGCAGTTCTTC. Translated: CASSLVEGAEQFF.

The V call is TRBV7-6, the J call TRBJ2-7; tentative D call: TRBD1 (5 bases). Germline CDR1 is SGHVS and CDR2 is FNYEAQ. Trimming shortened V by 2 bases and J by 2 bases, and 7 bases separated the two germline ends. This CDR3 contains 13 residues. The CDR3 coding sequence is TGTGCCAGCAGCTTAAACAGGCCCTACGAGCAGTACTTC. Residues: CASSLNRPYEQYF.

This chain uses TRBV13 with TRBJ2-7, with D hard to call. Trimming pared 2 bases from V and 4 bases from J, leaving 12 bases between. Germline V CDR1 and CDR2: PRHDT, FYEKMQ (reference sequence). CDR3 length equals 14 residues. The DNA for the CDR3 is TGTGCCAGCAGCTTACGAGGTTCCAATTACGAGCAGTACTTC. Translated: CASSLRGSNYEQYF.